These 23 T cell receptor beta chains share one sample of origin, sequenced in a study of shared clonotypes between healthy human individuals. TCRdb's copy holds only in-frame clones and misses some; the assay was immunoSEQ multiplex PCR. The sample consists of around 2.3 million clones, approximately 94% of them appearing once. Sequenced input: naive CD4+ T cells sorted from blood. Stated subset: CD45RA+ positively selected. The origin of the receptors is a young man in good health.

The chain couples TRBV6-5 to TRBJ2-4, with D perhaps assigned TRBD1 or TRBD2 (6 bases each). V lost 6 bases, J lost 9 bases, and 18 bases lay in between. The CDR3 totals 14 residues. Germline CDR1 is MNHEY and CDR2 is SVGAGI. The chain's CDR3 is CASSGGTGIGIQYF. The CDR3 DNA reads as TGTGCCAGCAGCGGGGGTACAGGGATTGGCATTCAGTACTTC.

The V gene is TRBV7-9, the J gene TRBJ1-2; 7 positions match TRBD1. This CDR3 region has 15 residues. V trimming: 4 bases; J trimming: 2 bases; junction bases outside the gene matches: 7. CDR1 is SEHNR, CDR2 FQNEAQ, per germline (reference sequence). CDR3 sequence reads: CASSSPPQGNYGYTF. In DNA, the CDR3 is TGTGCCAGCAGCTCCCCACCACAGGGGAACTATGGCTACACCTTC.

V usage is TRBV10-3 and J usage is TRBJ2-2; 8 nucleotides line up with TRBD2. Trimming removed 0 bases from V and 6 bases from J; junction bases left unmatched: 6. Looked up from germline, CDR1 is ENHRY and CDR2 is SYGVKD. The CDR3 loop spans 16 amino acids. This chain's CDR3 is CAISESSTSDAGELFF. The CDR3 DNA reads TGTGCCATCAGTGAGTCTTCGACTAGCGACGCCGGGGAGCTGTTTTTT.

Turning to this clone: This sample includes further DNA sequences coding for the same CDR3. V is TRBV7-8 and J is TRBJ1-5; D is uncertain. Germline CDR1 is SGHVS and CDR2 is FQNEAQ. The CDR3 consists of 13 residues. The V end lost 2 bases, the J end lost 4 bases, and 6 bases lay between the germline ends. Here the CDR3 DNA reads TGTGCCAGCAGCTTAAGTCTGAATCAGCCCCAGCATTTT. Its protein is CASSLSLNQPQHF.

The rearrangement uses TRBV7-2 and TRBJ2-1; 8 nucleotides line up with TRBD1. Germline V gene lookup returns CDR1 SGHTA and CDR2 FQGNSA. J gave up 0 bases and V 4 bases, and 11 bases lay outside the gene matches. The CDR3 has 18 amino acids. Here the CDR3 reads CASSSRIQGEFSYNEQFF. DNA for the CDR3: TGTGCCAGCAGCTCCAGGATACAGGGGGAGTTCTCCTACAATGAGCAGTTCTTC.

The chain has TRBV19 and TRBJ2-3, with D perhaps TRBD1 (6 bases). Trimming stripped 8 bases from V and 0 bases from J, with 18 bases between. This CDR3 has 16 amino acids. CDR1 and CDR2 (germline): LNHDA, SQIVND (reference sequence). In nucleotides, the CDR3 is TGTGCCAGTGGGAATACAGGGCCCTCCAGCACAGATACGCAGTATTTT. Translation gives CASGNTGPSSTDTQYF.

V is TRBV5-3 and J is TRBJ1-4; D might be TRBD1 (6 bases). TRBV5-3 is an open reading frame, and its role is uncertain. The CDR3 length is 15 residues. Trimming shortened V by 4 bases and J by 7 bases, and 17 bases separated the two germline ends. DNA for the CDR3: TGTGCCAGAAGCGTCCCCCAGGGGCATTGTGAAAAACTGTTTTTT. Protein product: CARSVPQGHCEKLFF.

V usage is TRBV28 and J usage is TRBJ2-1, with a weak D call TRBD2 (5 bases). The CDR3 runs to 14 residues. Germline V gene sequence: CDR1 MDHEN, CDR2 SYDVKM. Trimming took off 4 bases at V and 2 bases at J, with 9 bases between the two ends. The CDR3 is CASSSSGTYNEQFF. The CDR3 DNA follows: TGTGCCAGCAGTTCCAGCGGTACCTACAATGAGCAGTTCTTC.

The chain has TRBV7-2 and TRBJ1-5; D is possibly TRBD1 (6 bases). The CDR3 runs to 13 residues. Germline V lookup: CDR1 SGHTA, CDR2 FQGNSA. V was trimmed by 6 bases and J by 5 bases, leaving 11 bases between them. As DNA, the CDR3 is TGTGCCAGCAGTTCAGGGGTAGATCAGCCCCAGCATTTT. Protein sequence: CASSSGVDQPQHF.

This chain links TRBV5-6 with TRBJ2-7, with unresolved D. Trimming removed 4 bases at V and 4 bases at J, with 6 bases between. Germline lookup yields CDR1 SGHDT and CDR2 YYEEEE. The CDR3 runs to 11 residues. The CDR3 DNA follows: TGTGCCAGCAGCCAAGAATACGAGCAGTACTTC. Its translation is CASSQEYEQYF.

The V call is TRBV18, the J call TRBJ2-2; TRBD1 aligns across 9 bases. Germline lookup yields CDR1 KGHSH and CDR2 LQKENI. V was clipped by 3 bases and J by 4 bases; unmatched bases: 6. The CDR3 spans 16 residues. CDR3 sequence reads: CASSPQTGGSTGELFF. The CDR3 DNA sequence: TGTGCCAGCTCACCGCAGACAGGGGGTAGCACCGGGGAGCTGTTTTTT.

CDR3 in DNA: TGTGCCAGCAGTGAGCTGACAGGGACAGAGACCCAGTACTTC. It translates to CASSELTGTETQYF. The chain recombines TRBV2 with TRBJ2-5, with 7 positions matching TRBD1. The CDR3 loop spans 14 amino acids. The germline V gene encodes CDR1 SNHLY and CDR2 FYNNEI. Trimming removed 3 bases from V and 4 bases from J; junction bases left unmatched: 5. Looking up the rest from reference TRBV2 and TRBJ2-5 gives the full variable domain: EPEVTQTPSHQVTQMGQEVILRCVPISNHLYFYWYRQILGQKVEFLVSFYNNEISEKSEIFDDQFSVERPDGSNFTLKIRSTKLEDSAMYFCASSELTGTETQYFGPGTRLLVL.

The V gene is TRBV7-3, the J gene TRBJ1-1; the D gene is possibly TRBD1 (6 bases). Germline V gene lookup returns CDR1 SGHTA and CDR2 FQGTGA. The V end was cut by 5 bases, the J end by 3 bases, with 13 bases between. The CDR3 runs 14 residues. The CDR3 nucleotides read TGTGCCAGCAGCAGGACAGAGCAGGACACTGAAGCTTTCTTT. Its translation is CASSRTEQDTEAFF. Full variable domain (rest looked up from reference TRBV7-3 and TRBJ1-1): GAGVSQTPSNKVTEKGKYVELRCDPISGHTALYWYRQSLGQGPEFLIYFQGTGAADDSGLPNDRFFAVRPEGSVSTLKIQRTERGDSAVYLCASSRTEQDTEAFFGQGTRLTVV.

V usage is TRBV6-4 and J usage is TRBJ2-7, with 9 bases that match TRBD1. The trim removed 2 bases at V and 5 bases at J, leaving 13 bases unmatched. This CDR3 is 17 amino acids long. CDR1 and CDR2 (germline): MRHNA, SNTAGT. CDR3 nucleotide sequence: TGTGCCAGCAGTGACATTTCTCGGGACAGGGCATTTCACGAGCAGTACTTC. It translates to CASSDISRDRAFHEQYF.

The V gene is TRBV5-4, the J gene TRBJ2-2; 8 bases match TRBD2. Trimming at V came to 4 bases and at J to 4 bases, leaving 6 bases not matched to a gene. Germline V gene sequence: CDR1 SGHNT, CDR2 YYREEE (reference sequence). The CDR3 extends over 15 amino acids. The CDR3 sequence is CASSTGGPSTGELFF. DNA of the CDR3: TGTGCCAGCAGCACGGGAGGGCCGAGCACCGGGGAGCTGTTTTTT.

The V gene is TRBV27, the J gene TRBJ1-4; tentative D call: TRBD1 (5 bases). Germline V gene lookup returns CDR1 MNHEY and CDR2 SMNVEV (reference sequence). The CDR3 totals 16 residues. With 2 bases removed from V and 8 bases from J, the gap between germline ends came to 18 bases. The CDR3 is CASSLGLDTQREKLFF. For the CDR3, the DNA is TGTGCCAGCAGTTTAGGGTTGGACACTCAACGGGAAAAACTGTTTTTT.

The chain couples TRBV7-3 to TRBJ1-5; the D is unclear. With 5 bases removed from V and 11 bases from J, the gap between germline ends came to 16 bases. This CDR3 comprises 13 residues. CDR1 is SGHTA, CDR2 FQGTGA, per germline. In DNA form, the CDR3 reads TGTGCCAGCAGCGCAATCGGTGTTGGGGCCCAGCATTTT. It specifies CASSAIGVGAQHF.

This sequence joins TRBV6-5 and TRBJ1-5; the match to TRBD1 covers 8 bases. The germline V gene encodes CDR1 MNHEY and CDR2 SVGAGI. The CDR3 spans 14 residues. With 5 bases clipped from V and 7 bases from J, the junction kept 7 bases outside the gene matches. The DNA of the CDR3 is TGTGCCAGCAGTGTGACAGGGGCTATGCAGCCCCAGCATTTT. Translated, it gives CASSVTGAMQPQHF.

The J gene is TRBJ2-5, the V gene TRBV11-3, with D perhaps matching TRBD1 or TRBD2 (5 bases each). Per germline, CDR1 SGHNT and CDR2 YENEEA. The CDR3 loop spans 14 amino acids. CDR3 residues: CASGVGADQETQYF. CDR3 DNA: TGTGCAAGCGGAGTCGGGGCGGACCAAGAGACCCAGTACTTC.

The chain carries TRBV19 and TRBJ1-1; TRBD1 matches at 7 bases. Germline V CDR1 and CDR2: LNHDA, SQIVND (reference sequence). V dropped 7 bases and J dropped 0; count of bases not matched to a gene: 2. The CDR3 is 13 residues long. The CDR3 sequence: CASKQGMNTEAFF. In DNA, the CDR3 is TGTGCCAGTAAACAGGGGATGAACACTGAAGCTTTCTTT.

The genes are TRBV5-4 and TRBJ2-1, with 9 bases lining up with TRBD1. The V gene's germline CDR1 is SGHNT and CDR2 YYREEE (reference sequence). The CDR3 spans 16 residues. The V gene end was trimmed by 4 bases and the J gene end by 4 bases; junction bases not matched to a gene: 9. The CDR3 coding sequence is TGTGCCAGCAGCCACAAGGGACAGGGAGGTTACAATGAGCAGTTCTTC. Amino acid sequence: CASSHKGQGGYNEQFF. The full variable domain, in which reference TRBV5-4 and TRBJ2-1 provide the parts outside the CDR3, is ETGVTQSPTHLIKTRGQQVTLRCSSQSGHNTVSWYQQALGQGPQFIFQYYREEENGRGNFPPRFSGLQFPNYSSELNVNALELDDSALYLCASSHKGQGGYNEQFFGPGTRLTVL.

As for this clone: The sample has other DNA sequences that encode this CDR3 too. The chain combines TRBV5-4 with TRBJ2-7; tentative D call: TRBD1 (6 bases). V lost 0 bases, J lost 0 bases, and 10 bases lay in between. This CDR3 region has 15 residues. The germline V gene has CDR1 SGHNT and CDR2 YYREEE (reference sequence). Written as DNA, the CDR3 is TGTGCCAGCAGCTTGGGGCAGGGGAGCTCCTACGAGCAGTACTTC. It is translated as CASSLGQGSSYEQYF.

This clone was counted a single time. The J gene is TRBJ2-1, the V gene TRBV18; weak D call: TRBD2 (6 bases). Germline CDR1 and CDR2: KGHSH and LQKENI. This CDR3 is built from 16 residues. V lost 2 bases to trimming and J lost 4 bases, with 15 bases between them. CDR3 DNA sequence: TGTGCCAGCTCACCATTAGGGGCGGGAATTTACAATGAGCAGTTCTTC. This gives the protein CASSPLGAGIYNEQFF. The whole variable domain, remainder taken from reference TRBV18 and TRBJ2-1, is NAGVMQNPRHLVRRRGQEARLRCSPMKGHSHVYWYRQLPEEGLKFMVYLQKENIIDESGMPKERFSAEFPKEGPSILRIQQVVRGDSAAYFCASSPLGAGIYNEQFFGPGTRLTVL.